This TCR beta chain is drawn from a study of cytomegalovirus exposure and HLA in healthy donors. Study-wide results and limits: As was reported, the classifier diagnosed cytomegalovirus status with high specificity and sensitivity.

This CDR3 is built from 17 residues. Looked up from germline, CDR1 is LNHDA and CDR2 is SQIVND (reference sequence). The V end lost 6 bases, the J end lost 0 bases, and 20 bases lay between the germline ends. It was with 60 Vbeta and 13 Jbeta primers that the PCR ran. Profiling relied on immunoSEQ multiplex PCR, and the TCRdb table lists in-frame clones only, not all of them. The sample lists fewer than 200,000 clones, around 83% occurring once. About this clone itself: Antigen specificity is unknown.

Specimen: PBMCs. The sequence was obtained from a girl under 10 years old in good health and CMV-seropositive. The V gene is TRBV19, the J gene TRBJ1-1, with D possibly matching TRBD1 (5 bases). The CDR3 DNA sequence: TGTGCCAGTAGGGGGGGGACGACCGGACTATTGAACACTGAAGCTTTCTTT. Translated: CASRGGTTGLLNTEAFF.